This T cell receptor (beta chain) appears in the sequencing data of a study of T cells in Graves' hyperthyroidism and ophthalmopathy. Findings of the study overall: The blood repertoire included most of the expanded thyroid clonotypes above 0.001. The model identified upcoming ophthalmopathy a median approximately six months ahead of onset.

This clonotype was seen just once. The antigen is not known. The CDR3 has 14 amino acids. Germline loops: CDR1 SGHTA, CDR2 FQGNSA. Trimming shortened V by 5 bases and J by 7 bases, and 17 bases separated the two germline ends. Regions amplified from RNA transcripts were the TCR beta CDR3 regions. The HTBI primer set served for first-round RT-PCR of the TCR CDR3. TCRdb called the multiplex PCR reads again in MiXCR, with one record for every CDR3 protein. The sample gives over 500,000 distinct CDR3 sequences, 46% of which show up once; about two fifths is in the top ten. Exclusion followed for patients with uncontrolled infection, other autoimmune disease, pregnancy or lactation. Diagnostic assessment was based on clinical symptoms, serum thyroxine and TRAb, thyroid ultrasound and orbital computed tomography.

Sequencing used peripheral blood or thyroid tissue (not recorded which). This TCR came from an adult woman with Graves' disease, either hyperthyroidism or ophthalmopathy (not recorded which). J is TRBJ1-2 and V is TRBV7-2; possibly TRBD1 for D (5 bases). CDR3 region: CASSLLDGAFGYTF. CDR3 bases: TGTGCCAGCAGCCTCCTTGATGGGGCGTTTGGCTACACCTTC.